Presented here are 22 T cell receptor beta chains from one specimen sequenced in a study of T-cell memory formation after mild COVID-19. TCRdb itself ran the 5' RACE reads through MiXCR, one entry per CDR3 protein. The repertoire consists of about 470,000 distinct CDR3 sequences, with roughly 20% occurring once and the leading ten covering 12%. The source material was PBMCs or a T cell subset sorted from them (not recorded which). These receptors were obtained from an adult woman who had mild COVID-19 (a few samples of this study predate the infection). Cell type and time point are not known.

This rearrangement joins TRBV6-2 or TRBV6-3 to TRBJ1-5, with TRBD1 matching over 7 bases. Unmatched junction bases numbered 12, after V lost 0 bases and J lost 1 base. CDR1 MNHEY and CDR2 SVGEGT come from the germline V gene. The CDR3 is made up of 19 amino acids. This chain's CDR3 is CASSYSARRGGSSNQPQHF. For the CDR3, the DNA is TGTGCCAGCAGTTACTCGGCGCGCAGGGGGGGTTCGAGCAATCAGCCCCAGCATTTT.

This clonotype has a count of ten or more. J is TRBJ2-1 and V is TRBV20-1; TRBD2 aligns across 13 bases. This CDR3 comprises 17 residues. J lost 3 bases, V lost 0 bases, and 5 bases had no gene match. Germline V gives CDR1 DFQATT, CDR2 SNEGSKA (reference sequence). The CDR3 is CSARDRLAGGGYNEQFF. The CDR3 DNA is TGCAGTGCTAGAGATCGACTAGCGGGGGGCGGCTACAATGAGCAGTTCTTC.

This chain links TRBV2 with TRBJ2-2; possibly TRBD1 for D (5 bases). Matching the DNA end better, TRBJ1-4 makes the J call doubtful. The CDR3 consists of 11 residues. CDR1 and CDR2 from the germline V gene are SNHLY and FYNNEI. The CDR3 spells CASRLRGKLFF. The CDR3 coding sequence is TGTGCCAGCAGACTTAGGGGAAAACTGTTTTTT.

The V call is TRBV29-1, the J call TRBJ2-7, with TRBD2 identical over 7 bases. The CDR3 sequence is 12 residues long. Germline assignment: CDR1 SQVTM and CDR2 ANQGSEA. The V gene end was trimmed by 2 bases and the J gene end by 2 bases; junction bases not matched to a gene: 0. The CDR3 sequence is CSVELAAYEQYF. For the CDR3, the DNA is TGCAGCGTTGAACTAGCGGCCTACGAGCAGTACTTC.

The rearrangement joins TRBV24-1 to TRBJ2-1; 13 bases match TRBD2. The trim removed 7 bases at V and 13 bases at J, leaving 6 bases unmatched. Per germline, CDR1 KGHDR and CDR2 SFDVKD. This CDR3 has 13 amino acids. CDR3 in amino acids: CATSELAGGVQFF. As DNA, the CDR3 is TGTGCCACCAGCGAACTAGCGGGAGGGGTCCAGTTCTTC.

This clonotype was recorded a few times. This rearrangement joins TRBV9 to TRBJ1-5; the match to TRBD1 covers 8 bases. Germline-derived CDR1 and CDR2 are SGDLS and YYNGEE. The CDR3 sequence is 15 residues long. Germline trimming cut 2 bases from V and 3 bases from J; bases unmatched to any gene: 4. The CDR3 coding sequence is TGTGCCAGCAGCGTTACGGGACAGGCCAATCAGCCCCAGCATTTT. Its protein product is CASSVTGQANQPQHF.

This clonotype was seen a single time. The chain is built from TRBV7-2 and TRBJ1-2; possibly TRBD1 for D (5 bases). The V and J ends lost 1 base and 9 bases respectively, with 15 bases between them. The CDR3 covers 14 residues. The germline CDR1 and CDR2 sequences are SGHTA and FQGNSA. The CDR3 sequence: CASSLEGAGRSYTF. The CDR3 DNA sequence: TGTGCCAGCAGCTTAGAAGGAGCAGGGAGGAGCTACACCTTC.

V usage is TRBV6-2 or TRBV6-3 and J usage is TRBJ2-3; TRBD1 might be the D (5 bases). The CDR3 contains 15 residues. V was cut by 5 bases and J by 6 bases, with 18 bases left in between. Germline-derived CDR1 and CDR2 are MNHEY and SVGEGT. The CDR3 is CASSQNRQLTDTQYF. The CDR3 coding sequence is TGTGCCAGCAGTCAGAACCGACAGCTGACGGATACGCAGTATTTT.

This clonotype was seen more than once but under ten times. The V gene is TRBV30, the J gene TRBJ2-7; D gene uncertain. From germline, CDR1 is GTSNPN and CDR2 SVGIG (reference sequence). The CDR3 is 13 amino acids. The V and J ends lost 2 bases and 4 bases respectively, with 12 bases between them. The CDR3 DNA follows: TGTGCCTGGAGTCGAGGAACAGCGTACGAGCAGTACTTC. It is translated as CAWSRGTAYEQYF.

This chain connects TRBV7-8 to TRBJ2-7, with 12 bases that match TRBD2. Germline V gene lookup returns CDR1 SGHVS and CDR2 FQNEAQ. V lost 5 bases to trimming and J lost 2 bases; unmatched junction nucleotides: 10. The CDR3 is 17 residues long. The CDR3 DNA sequence: TGTGCCAGCAGCCCTGGGGCGACTAGCGGGGGAACCTACGAGCAGTACTTC. This translates into CASSPGATSGGTYEQYF.

Only a few counts were recorded for this clonotype. This chain links TRBV4-2 with TRBJ2-5; 8 bases align to TRBD1. With 2 bases clipped from V and 4 bases from J, the junction kept 9 bases outside the gene matches. The germline V gene encodes CDR1 LGHNA and CDR2 YNFKEQ. This CDR3 has 16 residues. The CDR3 loop is CASSQSGLQGGETQYF. The CDR3 DNA is TGTGCCAGCAGCCAATCAGGGCTACAGGGGGGAGAGACCCAGTACTTC.

This clonotype was observed a few times. The chain uses TRBV5-1 and TRBJ2-5; D may be TRBD1 or TRBD2 (6 bases each). Germline lookup yields CDR1 SGHRS and CDR2 YFSETQ. This CDR3 contains 17 residues. Between the trimmed V and J ends, which lost 2 bases and 2 bases, there was a span of 19 bases. This CDR3 reads CASSFESRGGGQETQYF. The CDR3 nucleotides are TGCGCCAGCAGCTTTGAAAGTCGAGGGGGAGGTCAAGAGACCCAGTACTTC.

A few counts support this clonotype. The gene calls are TRBV3-1 and TRBJ2-7, with TRBD2 matching over 9 bases. The V segment lost 4 bases and the J segment 6 bases; nucleotides outside the gene matches: 7. This CDR3 is 14 amino acids long. Germline V gives CDR1 LGHDT, CDR2 YNNKEL (reference sequence). The CDR3 reads CASSRGGGAGEQYF. Here the CDR3 DNA reads TGTGCCAGCAGCCGAGGCGGGGGGGCAGGCGAGCAGTACTTC.

This clonotype was observed a handful of times. The chain employs TRBV19 and TRBJ1-2; a weak D match, TRBD1 (6 bases). The V gene lost 6 bases and the J gene lost 4 bases, with 12 bases spanning the gap. The germline V gene has CDR1 LNHDA and CDR2 SQIVND (reference sequence). The CDR3 loop spans 13 amino acids. CDR3 in DNA: TGTGCCAGTAGCTCCGGGACAATCTATGGCTACACCTTC. Its translation is CASSSGTIYGYTF.

This clonotype was seen a handful of times. V gene TRBV4-3 combines with J gene TRBJ2-1; D gene ambiguous. The CDR3 totals 17 residues. V was clipped by 4 bases and J by 2 bases, with 18 bases between them. Germline CDR1 LGHNA, CDR2 YSLEER. The CDR3 loop is CASSRLLRALPYNEQFF. Here the CDR3 DNA reads TGCGCCAGCAGCCGACTGCTCCGGGCCCTGCCCTACAATGAGCAGTTCTTC.

The rearrangement uses TRBV5-1 and TRBJ2-5; D gene uncertain. CDR3 length equals 11 residues. Trimming removed 5 bases from V and 3 bases from J, with 5 bases in between. Germline V gives CDR1 SGHRS, CDR2 YFSETQ. The CDR3 bases are TGCGCCAGCAGATTAAAAGAGACCCAGTACTTC. Protein: CASRLKETQYF.

This clonotype was counted ten times or more. The rearrangement joins TRBV5-6 to TRBJ2-1, with TRBD2 matching 7 bases. CDR1 SGHDT and CDR2 YYEEEE come from the germline V gene. The CDR3 loop spans 14 amino acids. V dropped 4 bases and J dropped 10; count of bases not matched to a gene: 11. Here the CDR3 reads CASSSGTLLWEQFF. In DNA form, the CDR3 reads TGTGCCAGCAGCAGCGGGACCCTCCTATGGGAGCAGTTCTTC.

The V gene is TRBV24-1, the J gene TRBJ2-7, with D tentatively TRBD1 (6 bases). The CDR3 runs 12 residues. V lost 10 bases and J 0 bases, leaving 9 bases between the germline ends. Looked up from germline, CDR1 is KGHDR and CDR2 is SFDVKD. The CDR3 spells CATQGSSYEQYF. The CDR3 nucleotides are TGTGCCACGCAGGGGAGCTCCTACGAGCAGTACTTC.

The V gene is TRBV7-9, the J gene TRBJ1-1, with 12 positions matching TRBD1. V lost 5 bases to trimming and J lost 1 base; unmatched junction nucleotides: 5. The CDR3 has 16 amino acids. Per the germline V gene, CDR1 is SEHNR and CDR2 is FQNEAQ (reference sequence). Here the CDR3 DNA reads TGTGCCAGCAGCCCCCGGGACAGGGGGCGGAACACTGAAGCTTTCTTT. Protein product: CASSPRDRGRNTEAFF.

This clonotype showed up just a few times. This chain joins TRBV12-3 or TRBV12-4 and TRBJ2-7; 8 nucleotides line up with TRBD1. With 4 bases clipped from V and 4 bases from J, the junction kept 6 bases outside the gene matches. This CDR3 has 14 residues. The CDR3 DNA reads TGTGCCAGCAGTTGGACAGGGACGGGGTACGAGCAGTACTTC. Protein sequence: CASSWTGTGYEQYF.

This clonotype was detected ten times or more. V gene TRBV12-3 or TRBV12-4 combines with J gene TRBJ1-1; D not resolved. Trimming took off 8 bases at V and 4 bases at J, with 11 bases between the two ends. The CDR3 runs 12 residues. In nucleotides, the CDR3 is TGTGCCAGCGGATTTGGGTCCACTGAAGCTTTCTTT. It translates to CASGFGSTEAFF.

V gene TRBV23-1 combines with J gene TRBJ1-2; unclear D gene. TRBV23-1 is classed as an ORF, of uncertain function. The CDR3 runs 12 residues. V shed 3 bases and J shed 1 base, with 3 bases lying between them. The CDR3 sequence is CASSQSNYGYTF. DNA for the CDR3: TGCGCCAGCAGTCAGAGTAACTATGGCTACACCTTC.